This section outlines one T cell receptor beta chain sequence together with its context. Its antigen is not identified. These data belong to a study of cytomegalovirus exposure and HLA in healthy donors. Both 60 Vbeta primers and 13 Jbeta primers went into the PCR. The assay was immunoSEQ multiplex PCR, and TCRdb's table has in-frame clones only and misses some. The sample records about 160,000 clones, 80% to 85% being singletons. General observations from the study: Evidence from a later analysis indicated that most CMV-associated TCR beta chains looked HLA-restricted. A later analysis reported that several of the most significant clusters appeared to be linked to common viral pathogens, among them Epstein-Barr virus.

Germline-derived CDR1 and CDR2 are KGHSH and LQKENI. Trimming shortened V by 5 bases and J by 2 bases, and 18 bases separated the two germline ends. The CDR3 contains 17 residues. The chain couples TRBV18 to TRBJ2-2; maybe TRBD2 (6 bases). Sequencing input: PBMCs. The sequence was obtained from a man younger than 30 in good health and CMV-seronegative. The CDR3 sequence is CASSSPSGTANTGELFF. The DNA of the CDR3 is TGTGCCAGCTCATCGCCATCCGGGACTGCCAACACCGGGGAGCTGTTTTTT.